This T cell receptor beta chain came from a study of cytomegalovirus exposure and HLA in healthy donors. Notes on the study in general: In a later analysis, donors in an Asian-associated ancestry cluster reportedly had fewer N-insertions in productive TCRs than the cohort mean. In a later analysis, parvovirus B19, influenza, CMV and Epstein-Barr virus appeared linked to several top co-occurrence clusters.

The PCR used 60 Vbeta and 13 Jbeta primers. Some clones are missing from TCRdb's copy, which holds only in-frame ones; the method was immunoSEQ multiplex PCR. Of some 110,000 clones in the sample, roughly 9.1% were seen once. On this clone: Its target is not known.

The V end was cut by 6 bases, the J end by 3 bases, with 9 bases between. Germline V CDR1 and CDR2: MDHEN, SYDVKM. The CDR3 contains 12 residues. This chain connects TRBV28 to TRBJ2-7; the D gene is possibly TRBD2 (5 bases). Sequencing was performed on PBMCs. This TCR was recovered from a man in his forties in good health and CMV-seropositive. CDR3 loop: CASRASGYEQYF. The CDR3 DNA follows: TGTGCCAGCAGGGCCAGCGGCTACGAGCAGTACTTC.